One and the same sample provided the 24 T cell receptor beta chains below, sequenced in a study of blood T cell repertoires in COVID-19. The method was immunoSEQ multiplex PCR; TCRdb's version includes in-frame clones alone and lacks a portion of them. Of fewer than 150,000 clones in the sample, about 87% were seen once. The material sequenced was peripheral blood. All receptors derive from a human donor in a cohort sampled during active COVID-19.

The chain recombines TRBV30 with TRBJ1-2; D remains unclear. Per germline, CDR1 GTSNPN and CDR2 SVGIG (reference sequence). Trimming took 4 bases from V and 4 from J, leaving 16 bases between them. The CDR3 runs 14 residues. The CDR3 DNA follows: TGTGCCTGGACAGCGACCTCAATGCTCTATGGCTACACCTTC. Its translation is CAWTATSMLYGYTF.

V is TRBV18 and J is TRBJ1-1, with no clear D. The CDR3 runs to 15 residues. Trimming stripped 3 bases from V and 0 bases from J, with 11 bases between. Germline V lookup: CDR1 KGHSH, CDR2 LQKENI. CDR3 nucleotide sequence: TGTGCCAGCTCACCGCCACTTTCATTGAACACTGAAGCTTTCTTT. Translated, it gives CASSPPLSLNTEAFF.

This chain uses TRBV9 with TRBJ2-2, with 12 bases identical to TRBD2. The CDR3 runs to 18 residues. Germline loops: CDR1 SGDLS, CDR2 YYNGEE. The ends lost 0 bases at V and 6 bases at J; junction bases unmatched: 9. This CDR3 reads CASSVAASGGAIPGELFF. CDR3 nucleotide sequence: TGTGCCAGCAGCGTAGCGGCTAGCGGGGGGGCCATCCCCGGGGAGCTGTTTTTT. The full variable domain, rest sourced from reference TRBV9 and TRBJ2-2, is DSGVTQTPKHLITATGQRVTLRCSPRSGDLSVYWYQQSLDQGLQFLIQYYNGEERAKGNILERFSAQQFPDLHSELNLSSLELGDSALYFCASSVAASGGAIPGELFFGEGSRLTVL.

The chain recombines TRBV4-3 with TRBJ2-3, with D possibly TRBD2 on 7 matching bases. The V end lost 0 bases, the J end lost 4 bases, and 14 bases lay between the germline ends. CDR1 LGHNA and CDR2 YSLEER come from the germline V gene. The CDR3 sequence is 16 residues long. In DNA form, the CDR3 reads TGCGCCAGCAGCCAAGATCTTAGGGGGGGCGCAGATACGCAGTATTTT. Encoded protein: CASSQDLRGGADTQYF.

The DNA of the CDR3 is TGTGCCAGCAGCGTAACTGGGGGCGCCAACTATGGCTACACCTTC. Translating gives CASSVTGGANYGYTF. The chain uses TRBV9 and TRBJ1-2; perhaps TRBD1 as D (6 bases). V dropped 1 base and J dropped 2 bases, with 12 bases sitting between them. The germline CDR1 and CDR2 sequences are SGDLS and YYNGEE. This CDR3 comprises 15 residues.

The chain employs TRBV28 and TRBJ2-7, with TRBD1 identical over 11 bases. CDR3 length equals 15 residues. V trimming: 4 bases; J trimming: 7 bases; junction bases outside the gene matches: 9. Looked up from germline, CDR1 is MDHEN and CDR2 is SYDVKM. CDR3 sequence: CASSWRGQGVGEQYF. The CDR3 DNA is TGTGCCAGCAGTTGGAGGGGACAGGGGGTTGGGGAGCAGTACTTC.

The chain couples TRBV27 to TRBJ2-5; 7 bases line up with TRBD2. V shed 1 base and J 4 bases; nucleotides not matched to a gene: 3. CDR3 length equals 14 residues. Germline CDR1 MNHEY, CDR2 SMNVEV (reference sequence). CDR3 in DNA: TGTGCCAGCAGTTTATTGGGGGGGGGAGAGACCCAGTACTTC. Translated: CASSLLGGGETQYF.

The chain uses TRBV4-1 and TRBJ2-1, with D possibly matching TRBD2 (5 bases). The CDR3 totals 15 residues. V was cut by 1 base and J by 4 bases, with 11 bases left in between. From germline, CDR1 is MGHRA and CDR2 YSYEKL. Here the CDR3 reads CASSQVDGEYNEQFF. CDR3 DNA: TGCGCCAGCAGCCAAGTGGACGGGGAATACAATGAGCAGTTCTTC.

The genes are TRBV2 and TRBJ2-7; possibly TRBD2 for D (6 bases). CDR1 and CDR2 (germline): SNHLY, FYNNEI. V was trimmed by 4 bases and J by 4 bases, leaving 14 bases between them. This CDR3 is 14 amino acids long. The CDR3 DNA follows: TGTGCCAGCAGTGTCGCGGGGCCCCTATACGAGCAGTACTTC. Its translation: CASSVAGPLYEQYF.

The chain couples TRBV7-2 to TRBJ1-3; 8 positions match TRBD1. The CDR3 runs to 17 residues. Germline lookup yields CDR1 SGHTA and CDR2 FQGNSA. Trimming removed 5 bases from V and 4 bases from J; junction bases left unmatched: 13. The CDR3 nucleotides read TGTGCCAGCAGCCTGTTGGCAGGGGGCTTACACGGAAACACCATATATTTT. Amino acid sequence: CASSLLAGGLHGNTIYF.

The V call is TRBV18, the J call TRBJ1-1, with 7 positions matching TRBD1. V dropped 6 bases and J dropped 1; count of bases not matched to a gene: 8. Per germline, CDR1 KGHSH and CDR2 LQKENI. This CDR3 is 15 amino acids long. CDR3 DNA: TGTGCCAGCTCTTCCGGGACAGAGGGGAACACTGAAGCTTTCTTT. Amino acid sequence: CASSSGTEGNTEAFF.

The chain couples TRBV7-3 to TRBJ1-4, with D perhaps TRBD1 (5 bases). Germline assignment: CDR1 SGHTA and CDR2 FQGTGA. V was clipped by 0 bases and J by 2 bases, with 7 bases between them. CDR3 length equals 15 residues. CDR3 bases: TGTGCCAGCAGCTTAACGGGGGGGACTAATGAAAAACTGTTTTTT. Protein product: CASSLTGGTNEKLFF.

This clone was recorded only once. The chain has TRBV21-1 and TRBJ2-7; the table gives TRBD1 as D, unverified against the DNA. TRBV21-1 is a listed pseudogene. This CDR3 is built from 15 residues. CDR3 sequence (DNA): TGTGCCAGCAGCCCCCAAAGAGCAGGGGACAACGAGCAGTACTTC. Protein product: CASSPQRAGDNEQYF.

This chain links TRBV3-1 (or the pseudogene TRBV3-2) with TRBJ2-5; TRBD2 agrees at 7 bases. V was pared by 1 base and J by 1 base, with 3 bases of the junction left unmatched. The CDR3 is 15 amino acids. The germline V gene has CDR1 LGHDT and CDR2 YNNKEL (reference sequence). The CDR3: CASSQGGSLQETQYF. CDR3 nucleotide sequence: TGTGCCAGCAGCCAAGGCGGGAGTCTCCAAGAGACCCAGTACTTC.

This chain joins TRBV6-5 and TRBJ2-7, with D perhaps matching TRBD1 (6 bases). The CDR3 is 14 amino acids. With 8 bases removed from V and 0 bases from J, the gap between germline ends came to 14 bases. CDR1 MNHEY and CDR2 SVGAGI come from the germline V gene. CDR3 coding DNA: TGTGCCAGCGCAGGACAGATCAACTCCTACGAGCAGTACTTC. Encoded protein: CASAGQINSYEQYF.

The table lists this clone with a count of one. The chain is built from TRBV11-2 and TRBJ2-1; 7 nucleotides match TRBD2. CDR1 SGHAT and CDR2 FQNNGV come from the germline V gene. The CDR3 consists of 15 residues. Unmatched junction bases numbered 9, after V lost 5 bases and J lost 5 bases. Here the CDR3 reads CASSPLAGTNNEQFF. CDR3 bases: TGTGCCAGCAGCCCATTAGCTGGGACTAACAATGAGCAGTTCTTC.

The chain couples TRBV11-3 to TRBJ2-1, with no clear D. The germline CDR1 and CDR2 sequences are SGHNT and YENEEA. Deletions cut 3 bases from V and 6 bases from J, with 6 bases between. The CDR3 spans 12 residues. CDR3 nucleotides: TGTGCCAGCAGCTTGGCCCCCAATGAGCAGTTCTTC. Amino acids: CASSLAPNEQFF.

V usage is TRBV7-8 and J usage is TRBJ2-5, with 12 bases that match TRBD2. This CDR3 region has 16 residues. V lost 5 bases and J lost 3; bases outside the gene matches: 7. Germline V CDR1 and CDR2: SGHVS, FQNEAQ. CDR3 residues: CASSPRLAGVEETQYF. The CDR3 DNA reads TGTGCCAGCAGCCCTAGACTAGCGGGGGTGGAAGAGACCCAGTACTTC.

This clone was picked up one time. CDR3 in amino acids: CAISRDRVSYEQYF. As DNA, the CDR3 is TGTGCCATAAGCCGGGACAGGGTCTCCTACGAGCAGTACTTC. The genes are TRBV10-3 and TRBJ2-7, with TRBD1 matching over 9 bases. The CDR3 loop spans 14 amino acids. Losses at the gene ends were 9 bases for V and 0 bases for J; bases not matched to a gene: 6. Looked up from germline, CDR1 is ENHRY and CDR2 is SYGVKD.

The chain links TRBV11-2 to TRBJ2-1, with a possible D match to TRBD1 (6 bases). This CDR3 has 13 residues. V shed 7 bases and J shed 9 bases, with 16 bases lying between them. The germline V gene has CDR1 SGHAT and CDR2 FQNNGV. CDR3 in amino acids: CASTTHRDGEQFF. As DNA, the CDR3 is TGTGCCAGCACCACCCACAGGGATGGTGAGCAGTTCTTC.

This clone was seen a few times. The CDR3 nucleotides read TGTGCCAGCAGTGGGGACAGAGGACGAGCAGAAAATCAGCCCCAGCATTTT. It specifies CASSGDRGRAENQPQHF. This chain links TRBV6-1 with TRBJ1-5; 7 bases match TRBD1. This CDR3 has 17 residues. V was clipped by 4 bases and J by 4 bases; unmatched bases: 13. CDR1 and CDR2 (germline): MNHNS, SASEGT.

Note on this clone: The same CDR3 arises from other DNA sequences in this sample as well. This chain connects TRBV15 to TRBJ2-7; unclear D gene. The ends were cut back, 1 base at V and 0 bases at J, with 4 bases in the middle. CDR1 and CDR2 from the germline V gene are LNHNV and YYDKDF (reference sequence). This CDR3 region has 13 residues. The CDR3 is CATSRVDSYEQYF. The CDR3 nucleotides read TGTGCCACCAGCAGAGTAGACTCCTACGAGCAGTACTTC.

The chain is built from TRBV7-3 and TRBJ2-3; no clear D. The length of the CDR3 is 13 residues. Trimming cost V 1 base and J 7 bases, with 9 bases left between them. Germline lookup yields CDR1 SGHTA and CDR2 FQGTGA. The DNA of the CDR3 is TGTGCCAGCAGCTTAAACCTAGTAAATACGCAGTATTTT. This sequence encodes CASSLNLVNTQYF.

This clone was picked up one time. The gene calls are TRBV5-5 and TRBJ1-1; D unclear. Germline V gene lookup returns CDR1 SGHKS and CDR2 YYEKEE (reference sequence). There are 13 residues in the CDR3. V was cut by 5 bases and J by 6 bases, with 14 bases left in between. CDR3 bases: TGTGCCAGCAGACAGACCGCGGGCCCTGAAGCTTTCTTT. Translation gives CASRQTAGPEAFF.